This T cell receptor beta chain was sequenced in a study of blood T cell repertoires in COVID-19. For the study at large: Samples came from the United States, Italy and Spain, spanning acute and convalescent COVID-19. Sample material is recorded as cDNA or gDNA derived from T cells, B-cell-depleted T cells, or PBMCs.

Germline trimming cut 4 bases from V and 5 bases from J; bases unmatched to any gene: 9. The CDR3 sequence is 17 residues long. CDR1 and CDR2 from the germline V gene are MNHEY and SMNVEV (reference sequence). In the authors' workflow: Counts of nucleated cells, estimated from reference gene primer amplification, were obtained. Some clones are missing from TCRdb's copy, which holds only in-frame ones; the method was immunoSEQ multiplex PCR. V, J and clone size reflect that table, while D and trimming were determined from the DNA. This sample has some 260,000 clones, with about 85% found just once. This rearrangement joins TRBV27 to TRBJ2-3, with 13 positions matching TRBD2. The sequencing sample was made of peripheral blood. This TCR was recovered from a man aged 18-30 years with active or convalescent COVID-19. Written as DNA, the CDR3 is TGTGCCAGCAGTTCTTGGACTAGCGGGGGCCAAGAAGATACGCAGTATTTT. This codes for CASSSWTSGGQEDTQYF.